A selection of T cell receptor beta chains follows, all from one sample in a study of sequential checkpoint blockade in melanoma. TCRdb keeps only in-frame clones here, not all; method: immunoSEQ multiplex PCR. Of several thousand clones listed, about 35% are singletons. This sample comprised tumor tissue (inferred from file names), obtained from a patient given nivolumab and ipilimumab in sequence. Receptors were obtained from a human donor with melanoma. Each CDR3 is given with its conserved first and last residue. A D gene is named only where the DNA matches it firmly. Clone size appears in some rows only: once, few, many, or a class for an expanded clone.

v_call: TRBV6-8
j_call: TRBJ2-5
clone_size: NA
d_call: NA
cdr3_nt: TGTGCCAGCAGTTTTACAATAGACCAAGAGACCCAGTACTTC
cdr3_aa: CASSFTIDQETQYF

v_call: TRBV18
j_call: TRBJ2-2
clone_size: NA
d_call: TRBD1
cdr3_nt: TGTGCCAGCTCACCCCAAGGACAGGGTGCCGGGGAGCTGTTTTTT
cdr3_aa: CASSPQGQGAGELFF

v_call: TRBV9
j_call: TRBJ1-5
clone_size: NA
d_call: TRBD1
cdr3_nt: TGTGCCAGCAGTGATTATAGGCAGGGGGCTGGTCAGCCCCAGCATTTT
cdr3_aa: CASSDYRQGAGQPQHF

v_call: TRBV7-6
j_call: TRBJ1-2
clone_size: NA
d_call: NA
cdr3_nt: TGTGCCAGCAGTCGTGGACGGCCAGGCCTAGCTAACTATGGCTACACCTTC
cdr3_aa: CASSRGRPGLANYGYTF

v_call: TRBV30
j_call: TRBJ1-1
clone_size: NA
d_call: NA
cdr3_nt: TGTGCCTGGCGGCCCACGCAGAACACTGAAGCTTTCTTT
cdr3_aa: CAWRPTQNTEAFF

v_call: TRBV15
j_call: TRBJ2-5
clone_size: NA
d_call: NA
cdr3_nt: TGTGCCACCAGCAGAGGCGCCTCCAGGCCGTACCAAGAGACCCAGTACTTC
cdr3_aa: CATSRGASRPYQETQYF

v_call: TRBV29-1
j_call: TRBJ1-2
clone_size: NA
d_call: NA
cdr3_nt: TGCAGCGTTGAAGATCAGGCAGGAGTTAGCGGCTACACCTTC
cdr3_aa: CSVEDQAGVSGYTF

v_call: TRBV23-1
j_call: TRBJ2-7
clone_size: NA
d_call: NA
cdr3_nt: TGCGCCAGCAGCTTGTGGTCGGGCTACGAGCAGTACTTC
cdr3_aa: CASSLWSGYEQYF

v_call: TRBV15
j_call: TRBJ2-1
clone_size: large
d_call: NA
cdr3_nt: TGTGCCACCAGCACCACCGGGACCCGGCTATACAATGAGCAGTTCTTC
cdr3_aa: CATSTTGTRLYNEQFF

v_call: TRBV19
j_call: TRBJ1-2
clone_size: NA
d_call: NA
cdr3_nt: TGTGCCAGTCAACGTCAGGGCGGTGAGGGCTACACCTTC
cdr3_aa: CASQRQGGEGYTF

v_call: TRBV14
j_call: TRBJ2-3
clone_size: NA
d_call: TRBD1
cdr3_nt: TGTGCCAGCAGCGTGGGACAGGGCCCCACAGATACGCAGTATTTT
cdr3_aa: CASSVGQGPTDTQYF

v_call: TRBV6-8
j_call: TRBJ1-2
clone_size: few
d_call: TRBD1
cdr3_nt: TGTGCCAGCACCCAGGGGACAGTCTATGGCTACACCTTC
cdr3_aa: CASTQGTVYGYTF

v_call: TRBV27
j_call: TRBJ2-7
clone_size: once
d_call: NA
cdr3_nt: TGTGCCAGCAGTTTAGTCGTTGGCTACGAGCAGTACTTC
cdr3_aa: CASSLVVGYEQYF

v_call: TRBV2
j_call: TRBJ1-1
clone_size: few
d_call: NA
cdr3_nt: TGTGCCAGCAGTGACGATGCAGACCTGAACACTGAAGCTTTCTTT
cdr3_aa: CASSDDADLNTEAFF

v_call: TRBV27
j_call: TRBJ2-7
clone_size: NA
d_call: TRBD1
cdr3_nt: TGTGCCACCAGGCAGGGGGCGGGAGAGCAGTACTTC
cdr3_aa: CATRQGAGEQYF

v_call: TRBV11-3
j_call: TRBJ1-2
clone_size: NA
d_call: TRBD1
cdr3_nt: TGTGCCAGCAGCTTAGACAGGGGGCATAACTATGGCTACACCTTC
cdr3_aa: CASSLDRGHNYGYTF

v_call: TRBV18
j_call: TRBJ2-5
clone_size: few
d_call: NA
cdr3_nt: TGTGCCAGCTCACCCCCCGGGACGAACCAAGAGACCCAGTACTTC
cdr3_aa: CASSPPGTNQETQYF

v_call: TRBV4-1
j_call: TRBJ2-4
clone_size: once
d_call: TRBD1
cdr3_nt: TGCGCCAGCAGCCAAGGCTACGGACAGGGGGCAGCCAAAAACATTCAGTACTTC
cdr3_aa: CASSQGYGQGAAKNIQYF

v_call: TRBV28
j_call: TRBJ1-1
clone_size: few
d_call: NA
cdr3_nt: TGTGCCAGCAGTTTAGTCTCCGGGGGCACTGAAGCTTTCTTT
cdr3_aa: CASSLVSGGTEAFF

v_call: TRBV5-1
j_call: TRBJ1-2
clone_size: NA
d_call: TRBD1
cdr3_nt: TGCGCCAGCAGCACGGGCGGTGAGGGGGCTGCAGGCTACACCTTC
cdr3_aa: CASSTGGEGAAGYTF

v_call: TRBV6-1
j_call: TRBJ1-1
clone_size: NA
d_call: NA
cdr3_nt: TGTGCCATCAGTGAAGGACGGATGAACACTGAAGCTTTCTTT
cdr3_aa: CAISEGRMNTEAFF

v_call: TRBV29-1
j_call: TRBJ1-2
clone_size: NA
d_call: TRBD1
cdr3_nt: TGCAGCGTGAAGACAGGGGGAAACTATGGCTACACCTTC
cdr3_aa: CSVKTGGNYGYTF

v_call: TRBV5-1
j_call: TRBJ1-4
clone_size: NA
d_call: TRBD1
cdr3_nt: TGCGCCAGCAGCGCGGGACAGGGGGTTGAAAAACTGTTTTTT
cdr3_aa: CASSAGQGVEKLFF

v_call: TRBV19
j_call: TRBJ2-1
clone_size: NA
d_call: NA
cdr3_nt: TGTGCCAGTAGCACACTGGGTGAGCAGTTCTTC
cdr3_aa: CASSTLGEQFF

v_call: TRBV11-3
j_call: TRBJ2-7
clone_size: medium-sized
d_call: NA
cdr3_nt: TGTGCCAGCAGCCCGATAGGGACGGATCTCTACGAGCAGTACTTC
cdr3_aa: CASSPIGTDLYEQYF

v_call: TRBV9
j_call: TRBJ2-5
clone_size: large
d_call: NA
cdr3_nt: TGTGCCAGCAGCGCCTATGTGGGGGACAAGTACCAAGAGACCCAGTACTTC
cdr3_aa: CASSAYVGDKYQETQYF

v_call: TRBV19
j_call: TRBJ2-4
clone_size: few
d_call: TRBD1
cdr3_nt: TGTGCCAGTAGTATCCGGGCAGGGGGCCCCCAGTACTTC
cdr3_aa: CASSIRAGGPQYF